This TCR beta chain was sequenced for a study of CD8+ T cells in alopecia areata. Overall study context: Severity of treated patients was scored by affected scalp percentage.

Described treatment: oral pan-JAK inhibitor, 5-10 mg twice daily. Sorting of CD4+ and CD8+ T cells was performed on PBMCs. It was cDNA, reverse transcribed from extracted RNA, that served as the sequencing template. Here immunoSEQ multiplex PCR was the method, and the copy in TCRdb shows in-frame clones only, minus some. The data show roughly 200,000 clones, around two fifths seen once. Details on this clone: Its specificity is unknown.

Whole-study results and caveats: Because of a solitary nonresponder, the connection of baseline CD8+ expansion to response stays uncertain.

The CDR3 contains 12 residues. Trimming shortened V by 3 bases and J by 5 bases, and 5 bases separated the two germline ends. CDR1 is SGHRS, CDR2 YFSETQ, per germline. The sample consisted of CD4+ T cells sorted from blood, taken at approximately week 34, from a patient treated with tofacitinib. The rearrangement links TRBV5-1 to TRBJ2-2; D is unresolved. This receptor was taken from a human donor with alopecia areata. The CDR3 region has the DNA TGCGCCAGCAGCTGGGGAACCGGGGAGCTGTTTTTT. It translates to CASSWGTGELFF. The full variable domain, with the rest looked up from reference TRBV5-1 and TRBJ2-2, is KAGVTQTPRYLIKTRGQQVTLSCSPISGHRSVSWYQQTPGQGLQFLFEYFSETQRNKGNFPGRFSGRQFSNSRSEMNVSTLELGDSALYLCASSWGTGELFFGEGSRLTVL.